The 15 T cell receptor beta chains in this list originate from one sample, sequenced in a study of CD8+CD57+ T cells in acquired aplastic anemia. The TCR beta profiling, which covered VDJ combination and CDR3 sequence, was carried out using genomic DNA as the template. TCRdb independently ran MiXCR on the reads; one entry per CDR3 protein. The sample holds around 170,000 distinct CDR3 sequences, 40% to 55% seen once. The specimen was sorted CD4+, CD8+, or CD8+CD57+ T cells (not recorded which) from PBMCs. Receptor source: a human donor in good health.

The chain links TRBV7-2 to TRBJ2-7; TRBD1 or TRBD2 may be the D gene (5 bases each). The CDR3 is 13 amino acids. Germline CDR1 SGHTA, CDR2 FQGNSA. Between the trimmed V and J ends, which lost 8 bases and 2 bases, there was a span of 13 bases. In nucleotides, the CDR3 is TGTGCCAGCCGGCCGGGACCAACCTACGAGCAGTACTTC. Translated: CASRPGPTYEQYF.

At least ten counts were recorded for this clonotype. The chain employs TRBV7-2 and TRBJ1-2; D remains unclear. The germline gives CDR1 SGHTA, CDR2 FQGNSA. V was trimmed by 4 bases and J by 8 bases, leaving 17 bases between them. This CDR3 has 14 residues. CDR3 nucleotides: TGTGCCAGCAGCTCCAATGCTAGGGAGGAGGGCTACACCTTC. Translated: CASSSNAREEGYTF.

This clonotype was picked up a small number of times. The rearrangement joins TRBV29-1 to TRBJ2-3; TRBD1 aligns across 9 bases. J gave up 5 bases and V 2 bases, and 5 bases lay outside the gene matches. This CDR3 region has 14 residues. Germline V gene sequence: CDR1 SQVTM, CDR2 ANQGSEA. CDR3 nucleotide sequence: TGCAGCGTTGAAATACAGGGGGCAGGAGATACGCAGTATTTT. Amino acids: CSVEIQGAGDTQYF.

V and J are TRBV29-1 and TRBJ2-3; D remains ambiguous. This CDR3 comprises 11 residues. V lost 2 bases and J 1 base, leaving 1 base between the germline ends. Per germline, CDR1 SQVTM and CDR2 ANQGSEA. The CDR3 region is CSVERTDTQYF. CDR3 coding DNA: TGCAGCGTTGAACGCACAGATACGCAGTATTTT.

Many counts were recorded for this clonotype. The chain couples TRBV9 to TRBJ2-1, with 8 bases fitting TRBD2. J was trimmed by 4 bases and V by 3 bases; bases with no gene match: 6. The CDR3 runs to 15 residues. Per germline, CDR1 SGDLS and CDR2 YYNGEE. CDR3 DNA sequence: TGTGCCAGCAGCGCAACTAGCGGAACTTACAATGAGCAGTTCTTC. Amino acids: CASSATSGTYNEQFF.

This clonotype was seen repeatedly, ten times or more. The chain has TRBV7-9 and TRBJ1-1; 10 positions match TRBD1. V lost 8 bases, J lost 7 bases, and 13 bases stayed unmatched. The CDR3 extends over 15 amino acids. The V gene's germline CDR1 is SEHNR and CDR2 FQNEAQ (reference sequence). CDR3 amino acids: CASANLGQGGSEAFF. CDR3 nucleotides: TGTGCCAGCGCCAATCTAGGACAGGGGGGAAGTGAAGCTTTCTTT. The whole variable domain, filled in from reference TRBV7-9 and TRBJ1-1, reads DTGVSQNPRHKITKRGQNVTFRCDPISEHNRLYWYRQTLGQGPEFLTYFQNEAQLEKSRLLSDRFSAERPKGSFSTLEIQRTEQGDSAMYLCASANLGQGGSEAFFGQGTRLTVV.

There are a few counts of this clonotype. The genes are TRBV5-1 and TRBJ2-3; the match to TRBD2 covers 8 bases. The CDR3 contains 21 residues. Germline V CDR1 and CDR2: SGHRS, YFSETQ. The junction had 18 bases not matched to a gene; V was cut back by 0 bases and J by 0 bases. The CDR3 DNA reads as TGCGCCAGCAGCTTGGATATGTTGGGGTTCCCTAGCGGGCCCAGCACAGATACGCAGTATTTT. Translation gives CASSLDMLGFPSGPSTDTQYF. Full variable domain (rest looked up from reference TRBV5-1 and TRBJ2-3): KAGVTQTPRYLIKTRGQQVTLSCSPISGHRSVSWYQQTPGQGLQFLFEYFSETQRNKGNFPGRFSGRQFSNSRSEMNVSTLELGDSALYLCASSLDMLGFPSGPSTDTQYFGPGTRLTVL.

The rearrangement uses TRBV6-4 and TRBJ2-3; no reliable D call. The germline V gene has CDR1 MRHNA and CDR2 SNTAGT. The CDR3 totals 13 residues. V was shortened by 0 bases and J by 3 bases, with 4 bases between the two germline ends. CDR3 DNA: TGTGCCAGCAGTGACTCGACGACAGATACGCAGTATTTT. Its translation is CASSDSTTDTQYF.

The sample holds many counts of this clonotype. In nucleotides, the CDR3 is TGTGCCAGCAGCTTAGGACTAGCGGGAGCGCCAGATACGCAGTATTTT. Its translation is CASSLGLAGAPDTQYF. V and J are TRBV7-9 and TRBJ2-3; 12 nucleotides match TRBD2. The germline V gene encodes CDR1 SEHNR and CDR2 FQNEAQ (reference sequence). J gave up 4 bases and V 1 base, and 3 bases lay outside the gene matches. The CDR3 is 16 amino acids.

At least ten counts were recorded for this clonotype. CDR3 loop: CATSVGGTDTQYF. In DNA, the CDR3 is TGTGCCACCAGCGTTGGGGGCACAGATACGCAGTATTTT. The rearrangement uses TRBV15 and TRBJ2-3; D remains ambiguous. The CDR3 totals 13 residues. From germline, CDR1 is LNHNV and CDR2 YYDKDF (reference sequence). Trimming left V 5 bases short and J 1 base short, with 7 bases between.

This clonotype was picked up a small number of times. The chain recombines TRBV27 with TRBJ1-6; D might be TRBD1 (5 bases). The CDR3 has 17 residues. V was trimmed by 0 bases and J by 1 base, leaving 10 bases between them. Germline CDR1 is MNHEY and CDR2 is SMNVEV (reference sequence). The CDR3 nucleotides read TGTGCCAGCAGTTTATCGGGGCTCAGGTCCTATAATTCACCCCTCCACTTT. It translates to CASSLSGLRSYNSPLHF.

The V call is TRBV2, the J call TRBJ1-2; TRBD1 matches at 7 bases. Germline lookup yields CDR1 SNHLY and CDR2 FYNNEI. The CDR3 totals 14 residues. The trim removed 9 bases at V and 7 bases at J, leaving 14 bases unmatched. The CDR3 sequence is CASSRDSGRGGYTF. DNA of the CDR3: TGTGCCAGTAGCCGGGACAGTGGAAGGGGTGGCTACACCTTC.

V and J are TRBV25-1 and TRBJ2-5, with 8 bases aligning to TRBD2. The germline gives CDR1 MGHDK, CDR2 SYGVNS. J was trimmed by 4 bases and V by 6 bases; bases with no gene match: 13. The CDR3 consists of 16 residues. The CDR3 bases are TGTGCCAGCAGCTCGTTCTCGGGGGGGATTGGAGAGACCCAGTACTTC. Translating gives CASSSFSGGIGETQYF. Drawing the rest from reference TRBV25-1 and TRBJ2-5, the complete variable domain is EADIYQTPRYLVIGTGKKITLECSQTMGHDKMYWYQQDPGMELHLIHYSYGVNSTEKGDLSSESTVSRIRTEHFPLTLESARPSHTSQYLCASSSFSGGIGETQYFGPGTRLLVL.

This clonotype was recorded many times. J is TRBJ2-7 and V is TRBV4-1, with 14 nucleotides matching TRBD2. Looked up from germline, CDR1 is MGHRA and CDR2 is YSYEKL. V dropped 4 bases and J dropped 8; count of bases not matched to a gene: 10. The CDR3 has 16 residues. The CDR3 sequence: CASSPPPGLAGEKQYF. The CDR3 DNA follows: TGCGCCAGCAGCCCTCCTCCGGGACTAGCGGGAGAAAAGCAGTACTTC.

Concerning this clonotype itself: Likely a read error: the CDR3 ends without its conserved phenylalanine or tryptophan. The chain recombines TRBV20-1 with TRBJ1-6, with 10 bases fitting TRBD1. The germline CDR1 and CDR2 sequences are DFQATT and SNEGSKA (reference sequence). CDR3 length: 18 residues. The V and J ends lost 6 bases and 1 base, in that order; junction bases with no gene match: 12. The CDR3 DNA reads as TGCAGTGCCGGGGACAGGGGTTTCTATGGGTCCTATAATTCACCCCTCCACTAT. As protein: CSAGDRGFYGSYNSPLHY.